The 8 T cell receptor beta chains below come from one sample, sequenced in a study of cytomegalovirus exposure and HLA in healthy donors. The protocol was immunoSEQ multiplex PCR, while the TCRdb copy is restricted to in-frame clones and leaves out a portion. The profile shows about 340,000 clones, roughly 85% of them singletons. What was sequenced was PBMCs. These receptors all stem from a woman younger than 30 in good health and CMV-seronegative.

CDR3 coding DNA: TGCAGCGTTGATGGTAGCTCCTACAATGAGCAGTTCTTC. It is translated as CSVDGSSYNEQFF. The rearrangement uses TRBV29-1 and TRBJ2-1; D uncertain. The CDR3 covers 13 residues. The V gene lost 3 bases and the J gene lost 0 bases, with 6 bases spanning the gap. Germline V gene data show CDR1 as SQVTM and CDR2 as ANQGSEA.

CDR3 amino acids: CASSARAGSSTNYGYTF. The CDR3 region has the DNA TGTGCCAGCAGTGCACGGGCAGGGTCCTCAACTAACTATGGCTACACCTTC. The V call is TRBV28, the J call TRBJ1-2; tentatively, D is TRBD1 (5 bases). The germline CDR1 and CDR2 sequences are MDHEN and SYDVKM. The CDR3 is 17 amino acids. The V end was cut by 5 bases, the J end by 0 bases, with 19 bases between.

This clone appeared a single time. This rearrangement joins TRBV27 to TRBJ2-7, with D possibly TRBD1 on 6 matching bases. From germline, CDR1 is MNHEY and CDR2 SMNVEV (reference sequence). CDR3 length equals 14 residues. The V end was cut by 5 bases, the J end by 3 bases, with 14 bases between. The CDR3 coding sequence is TGTGCCAGCAGTCCTAAGGGACAAGACTACGAGCAGTACTTC. It specifies CASSPKGQDYEQYF.

The chain links TRBV5-6 to TRBJ1-2, with 10 bases matching TRBD1. The germline V gene encodes CDR1 SGHDT and CDR2 YYEEEE. The CDR3 is 16 residues long. Unmatched junction bases numbered 12, after V lost 3 bases and J lost 7 bases. DNA for the CDR3: TGTGCCAGCAGCTACACCGGGACAGGGGAAGGAGGTGGCTACACCTTC. This encodes CASSYTGTGEGGGYTF.

CDR3 nucleotides: TGTGCCAGCATGATAGCGGGAGAGGTGCAGTACTTC. Translation: CASMIAGEVQYF. The chain is built from TRBV6-5 and TRBJ2-7, with 9 bases identical to TRBD2. Unmatched junction bases numbered 7, after V lost 7 bases and J lost 9 bases. Germline loops: CDR1 MNHEY, CDR2 SVGAGI. This CDR3 is built from 12 residues.

This chain joins TRBV2 and TRBJ2-2, with D perhaps TRBD1 (6 bases). The V end was cut by 7 bases, the J end by 0 bases, with 9 bases between. CDR3 length: 14 residues. CDR1 is SNHLY, CDR2 FYNNEI, per germline. The CDR3 here is CASIGQSNTGELFF. As DNA, the CDR3 is TGTGCCAGCATCGGACAGTCGAACACCGGGGAGCTGTTTTTT.

The V gene is TRBV6-4, the J gene TRBJ1-2, with 12 bases identical to TRBD1. The CDR3 is 15 amino acids. The germline V gene encodes CDR1 MRHNA and CDR2 SNTAGT. The V segment lost 4 bases and the J segment 3 bases; nucleotides outside the gene matches: 3. The CDR3, as DNA: TGTGCCAGCAGTGCGGGACAGGGGGCTTACTATGGCTACACCTTC. Amino acid sequence: CASSAGQGAYYGYTF.

This clone was counted once. The chain is built from TRBV18 and TRBJ2-1; 8 bases match TRBD2. Per the germline V gene, CDR1 is KGHSH and CDR2 is LQKENI. Unmatched junction bases numbered 11, after V lost 4 bases and J lost 9 bases. The CDR3 has 15 residues. This CDR3 is CASSRAGGLTGEQFF. The DNA of the CDR3 is TGTGCCAGCTCACGGGCGGGAGGATTGACGGGTGAGCAGTTCTTC.